This T cell receptor (beta chain) came from a study of CD8 T cells in ankylosing spondylitis. Study-wide results and limits: A TCR beta motif made of fewer than ten highly homologous variants seemed typical of ankylosing spondylitis blood.

TCRdb used MiXCR to reprocess the 5' RACE reads, holding one entry per CDR3 protein. In the table there are 200,000 to 250,000 distinct CDR3 sequences, about 17% of which are singletons. V was trimmed by 0 bases and J by 5 bases, leaving 13 bases between them. CDR3 length: 15 amino acids. CDR1 is DFQATT and CDR2 is SNEGSKA in the germline V gene (reference sequence). This clonotype turned up a few times. Its antigen is not identified. The chain employs TRBV20-1 and TRBJ2-2; D is unclear. Sequencing used blood, either unsorted or a sorted T cell fraction (not recorded which). The TCR was taken from a male donor with ankylosing spondylitis. CDR3 coding DNA: TGCAGTGCTAGAGATCAGAGACAAGCTACCGGGGAGCTGTTTTTT. This translates into CSARDQRQATGELFF.